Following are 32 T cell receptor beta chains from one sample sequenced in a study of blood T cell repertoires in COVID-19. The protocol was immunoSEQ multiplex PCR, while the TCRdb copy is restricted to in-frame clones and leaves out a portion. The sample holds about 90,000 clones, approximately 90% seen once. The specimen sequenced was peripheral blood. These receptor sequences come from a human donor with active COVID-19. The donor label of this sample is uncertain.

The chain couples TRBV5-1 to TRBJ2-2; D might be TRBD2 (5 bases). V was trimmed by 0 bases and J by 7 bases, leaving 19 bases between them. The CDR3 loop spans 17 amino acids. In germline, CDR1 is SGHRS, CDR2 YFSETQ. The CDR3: CASSLVWFGEESGELFF. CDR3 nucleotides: TGCGCCAGCAGCTTGGTATGGTTCGGGGAAGAAAGCGGGGAGCTGTTTTTT. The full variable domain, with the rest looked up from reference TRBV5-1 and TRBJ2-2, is KAGVTQTPRYLIKTRGQQVTLSCSPISGHRSVSWYQQTPGQGLQFLFEYFSETQRNKGNFPGRFSGRQFSNSRSEMNVSTLELGDSALYLCASSLVWFGEESGELFFGEGSRLTVL.

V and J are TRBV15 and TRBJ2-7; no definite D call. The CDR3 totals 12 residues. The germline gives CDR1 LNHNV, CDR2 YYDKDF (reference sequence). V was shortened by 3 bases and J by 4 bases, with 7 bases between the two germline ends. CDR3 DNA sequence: TGTGCCACCAGCAGGGCCGGGTACGAGCAGTACTTC. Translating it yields CATSRAGYEQYF.

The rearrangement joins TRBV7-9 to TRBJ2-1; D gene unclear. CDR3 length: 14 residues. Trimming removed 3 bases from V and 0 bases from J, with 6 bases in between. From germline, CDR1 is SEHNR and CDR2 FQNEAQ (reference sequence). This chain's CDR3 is CASSFGISYNEQFF. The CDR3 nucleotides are TGTGCCAGCAGCTTCGGTATCTCCTACAATGAGCAGTTCTTC.

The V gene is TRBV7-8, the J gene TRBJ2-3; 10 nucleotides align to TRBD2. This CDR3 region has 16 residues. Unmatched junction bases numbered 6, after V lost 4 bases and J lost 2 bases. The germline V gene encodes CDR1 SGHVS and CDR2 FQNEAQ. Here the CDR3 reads CASSSPAGGLTDTQYF. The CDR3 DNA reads TGTGCCAGCAGCTCCCCAGCGGGGGGGCTCACAGATACGCAGTATTTT.

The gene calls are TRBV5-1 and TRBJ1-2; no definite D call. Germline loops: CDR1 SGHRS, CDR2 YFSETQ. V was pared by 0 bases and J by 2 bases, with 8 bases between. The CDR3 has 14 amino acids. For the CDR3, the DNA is TGCGCCAGCAGCTTGGACGGTTCGAACTATGGCTACACCTTC. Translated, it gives CASSLDGSNYGYTF.

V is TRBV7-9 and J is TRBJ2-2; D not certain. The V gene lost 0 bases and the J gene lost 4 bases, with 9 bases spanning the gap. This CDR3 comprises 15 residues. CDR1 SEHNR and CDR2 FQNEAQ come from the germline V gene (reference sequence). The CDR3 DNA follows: TGTGCCAGCAGCTTAGCTAGCTCGGTCACCGGGGAGCTGTTTTTT. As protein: CASSLASSVTGELFF.

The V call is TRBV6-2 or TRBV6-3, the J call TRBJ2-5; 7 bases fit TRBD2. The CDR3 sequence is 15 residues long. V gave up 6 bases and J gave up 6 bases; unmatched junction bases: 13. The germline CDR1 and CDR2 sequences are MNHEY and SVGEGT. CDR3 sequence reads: CASSTSPGGTKTQYF. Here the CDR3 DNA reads TGTGCCAGCAGCACGTCTCCGGGGGGTACGAAGACCCAGTACTTC.

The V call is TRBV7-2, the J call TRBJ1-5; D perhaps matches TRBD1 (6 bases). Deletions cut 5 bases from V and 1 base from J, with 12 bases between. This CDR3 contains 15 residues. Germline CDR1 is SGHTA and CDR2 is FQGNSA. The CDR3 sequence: CASSLGTLSNQPQHF. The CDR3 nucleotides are TGTGCCAGCAGCCTTGGGACACTAAGCAATCAGCCCCAGCATTTT. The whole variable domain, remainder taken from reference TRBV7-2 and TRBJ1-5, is GAGVSQSPSNKVTEKGKDVELRCDPISGHTALYWYRQSLGQGLEFLIYFQGNSAPDKSGLPSDRFSAERTGGSVSTLTIQRTQQEDSAVYLCASSLGTLSNQPQHFGDGTRLSIL.

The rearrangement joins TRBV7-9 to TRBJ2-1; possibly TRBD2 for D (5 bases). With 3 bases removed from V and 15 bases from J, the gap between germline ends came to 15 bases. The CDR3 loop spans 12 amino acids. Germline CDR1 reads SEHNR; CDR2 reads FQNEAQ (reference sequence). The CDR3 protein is CASSLEAVGLFF. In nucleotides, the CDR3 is TGTGCCAGCAGCTTGGAAGCGGTAGGTCTGTTCTTC.

CDR3 in DNA: TGCGCCAGCAGCCAAGATATTCATACGCAGTATTTT. Amino acids: CASSQDIHTQYF. This chain links TRBV4-3 with TRBJ2-3, with D unclear. CDR1 and CDR2 (germline): LGHNA, YSLEER. The CDR3 covers 12 residues. Trimming cost V 0 bases and J 7 bases, with 5 bases left between them.

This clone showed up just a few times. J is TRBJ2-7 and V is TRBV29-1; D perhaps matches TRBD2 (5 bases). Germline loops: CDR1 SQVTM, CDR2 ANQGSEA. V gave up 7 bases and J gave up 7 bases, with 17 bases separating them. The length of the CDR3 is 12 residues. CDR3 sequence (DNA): TGCAGCGCTGCTCCAGCGCCGGGGGAGCAGTACTTC. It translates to CSAAPAPGEQYF.

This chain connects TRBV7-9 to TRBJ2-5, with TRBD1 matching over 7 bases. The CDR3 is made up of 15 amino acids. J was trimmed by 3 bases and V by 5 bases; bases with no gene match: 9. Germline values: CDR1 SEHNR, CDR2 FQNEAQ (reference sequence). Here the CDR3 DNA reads TGTGCCAGCAGCCCTGCTCCAACAGGGGAAGAGACCCAGTACTTC. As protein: CASSPAPTGEETQYF.

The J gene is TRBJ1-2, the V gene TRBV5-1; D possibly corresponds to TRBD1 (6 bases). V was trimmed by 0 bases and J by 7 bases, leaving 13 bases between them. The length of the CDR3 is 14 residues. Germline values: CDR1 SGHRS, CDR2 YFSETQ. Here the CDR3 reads CASSLDGGESGYTF. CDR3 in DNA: TGCGCCAGCAGCTTGGATGGGGGCGAGTCTGGCTACACCTTC.

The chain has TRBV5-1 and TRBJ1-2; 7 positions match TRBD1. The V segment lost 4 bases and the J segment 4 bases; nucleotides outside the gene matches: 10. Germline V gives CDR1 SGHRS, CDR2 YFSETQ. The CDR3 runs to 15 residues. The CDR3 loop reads CASSEEQGRSYGYTF. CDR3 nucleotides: TGCGCCAGCAGCGAGGAACAGGGGAGGTCCTATGGCTACACCTTC.

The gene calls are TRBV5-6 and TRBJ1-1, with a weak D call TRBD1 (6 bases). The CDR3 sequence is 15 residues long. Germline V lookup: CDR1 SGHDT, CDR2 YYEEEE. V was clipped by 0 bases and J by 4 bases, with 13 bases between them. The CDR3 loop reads CASSLGQGRGTEAFF. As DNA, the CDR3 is TGTGCCAGCAGCTTGGGGCAGGGGCGCGGCACTGAAGCTTTCTTT.

CDR3 in DNA: TGTGCCAGCAGTCCCCGGGGACAGGCTTCTGGCTACACCTTC. Amino acids: CASSPRGQASGYTF. The chain couples TRBV27 to TRBJ1-2; 8 bases match TRBD1. The CDR3 covers 14 residues. Germline CDR1 MNHEY, CDR2 SMNVEV (reference sequence). With 5 bases clipped from V and 7 bases from J, the junction kept 9 bases outside the gene matches.

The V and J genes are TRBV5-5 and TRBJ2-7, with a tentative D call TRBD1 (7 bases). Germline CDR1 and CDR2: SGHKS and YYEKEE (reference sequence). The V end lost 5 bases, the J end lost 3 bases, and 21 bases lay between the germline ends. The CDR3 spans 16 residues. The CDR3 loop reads CASSHRGGTEVYEQYF. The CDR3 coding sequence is TGTGCCAGCAGTCATCGTGGCGGGACAGAGGTCTACGAGCAGTACTTC.

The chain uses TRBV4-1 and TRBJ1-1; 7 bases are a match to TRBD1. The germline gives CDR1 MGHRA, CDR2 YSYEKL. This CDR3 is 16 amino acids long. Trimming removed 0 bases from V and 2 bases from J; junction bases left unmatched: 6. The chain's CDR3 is CASSQDIGTVNTEAFF. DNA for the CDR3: TGCGCCAGCAGCCAAGATATAGGGACAGTAAACACTGAAGCTTTCTTT.

CDR3 sequence reads: CASRGRTRTGNNQPQHF. The CDR3 DNA reads TGTGCCAGCAGAGGGAGGACCAGGACAGGGAACAATCAGCCCCAGCATTTT. The rearrangement uses TRBV28 and TRBJ1-5; 8 bases are a match to TRBD1. V shed 6 bases and J 3 bases; nucleotides not matched to a gene: 13. Germline-derived CDR1 and CDR2 are MDHEN and SYDVKM. The CDR3 sequence is 17 residues long.

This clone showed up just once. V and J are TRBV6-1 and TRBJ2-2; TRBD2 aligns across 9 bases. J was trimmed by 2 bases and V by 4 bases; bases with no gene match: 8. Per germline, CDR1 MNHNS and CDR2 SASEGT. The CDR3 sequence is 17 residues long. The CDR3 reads CASSVKGGGVNTGELFF. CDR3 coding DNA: TGTGCCAGCAGTGTTAAAGGCGGGGGGGTCAACACCGGGGAGCTGTTTTTT.

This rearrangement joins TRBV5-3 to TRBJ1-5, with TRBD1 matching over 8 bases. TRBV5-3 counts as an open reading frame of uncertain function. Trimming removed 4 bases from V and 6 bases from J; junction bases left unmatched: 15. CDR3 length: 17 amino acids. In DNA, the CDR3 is TGTGCCAGAAGCCCTCCCCGACAGGGGAATGTCTCTCAGCCCCAGCATTTT. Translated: CARSPPRQGNVSQPQHF.

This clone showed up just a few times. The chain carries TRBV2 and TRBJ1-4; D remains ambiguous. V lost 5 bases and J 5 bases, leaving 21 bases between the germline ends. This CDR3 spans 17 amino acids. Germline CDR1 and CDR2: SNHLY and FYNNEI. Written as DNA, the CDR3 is TGTGCCAGCAGTTCCTCGGGAATATTGGCCAAAAATGAAAAACTGTTTTTT. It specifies CASSSSGILAKNEKLFF.

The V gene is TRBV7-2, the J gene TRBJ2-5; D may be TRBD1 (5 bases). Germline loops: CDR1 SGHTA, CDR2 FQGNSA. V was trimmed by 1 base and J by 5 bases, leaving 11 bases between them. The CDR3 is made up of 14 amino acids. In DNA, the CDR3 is TGTGCCAGCAGCTTAGTCCAGGGTCTGGAGACCCAGTACTTC. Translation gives CASSLVQGLETQYF.

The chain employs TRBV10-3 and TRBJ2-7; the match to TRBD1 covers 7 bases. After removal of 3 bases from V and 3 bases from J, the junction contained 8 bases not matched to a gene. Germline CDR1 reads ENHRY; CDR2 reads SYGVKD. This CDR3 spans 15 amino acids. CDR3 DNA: TGTGCCATCAGTGAACCGAAAGGACAGGTCTACGAGCAGTACTTC. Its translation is CAISEPKGQVYEQYF.

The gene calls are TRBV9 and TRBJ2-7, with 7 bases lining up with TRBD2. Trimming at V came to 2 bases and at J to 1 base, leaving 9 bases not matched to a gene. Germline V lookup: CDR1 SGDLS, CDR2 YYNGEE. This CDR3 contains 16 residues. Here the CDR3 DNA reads TGTGCCAGCAGCGTTCGCCCCCTAGCGGTATCCTACGAGCAGTACTTC. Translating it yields CASSVRPLAVSYEQYF. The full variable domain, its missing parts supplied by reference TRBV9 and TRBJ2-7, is DSGVTQTPKHLITATGQRVTLRCSPRSGDLSVYWYQQSLDQGLQFLIQYYNGEERAKGNILERFSAQQFPDLHSELNLSSLELGDSALYFCASSVRPLAVSYEQYFGPGTRLTVT.

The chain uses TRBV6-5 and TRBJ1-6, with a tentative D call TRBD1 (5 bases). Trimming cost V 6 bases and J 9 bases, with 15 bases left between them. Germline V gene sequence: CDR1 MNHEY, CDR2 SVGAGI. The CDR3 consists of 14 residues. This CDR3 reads CASRTGGKGSPLHF. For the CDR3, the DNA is TGTGCCAGCAGGACGGGGGGTAAGGGTTCACCCCTCCACTTT.

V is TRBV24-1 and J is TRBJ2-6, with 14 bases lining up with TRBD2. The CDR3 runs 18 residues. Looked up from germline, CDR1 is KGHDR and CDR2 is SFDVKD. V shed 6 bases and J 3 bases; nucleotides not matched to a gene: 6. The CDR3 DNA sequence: TGTGCCACCAGTCCCGGACTAGCGGGGGGTAGTGGGGCCAACGTCCTGACTTTC. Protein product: CATSPGLAGGSGANVLTF.

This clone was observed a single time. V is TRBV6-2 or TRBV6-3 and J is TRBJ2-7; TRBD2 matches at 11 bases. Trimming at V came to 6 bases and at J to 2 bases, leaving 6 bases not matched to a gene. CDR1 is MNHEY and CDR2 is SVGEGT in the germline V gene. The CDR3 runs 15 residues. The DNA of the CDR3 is TGTGCCAGCAGCTCCGGGACTAGCGGAACCTACGAGCAGTACTTC. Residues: CASSSGTSGTYEQYF.

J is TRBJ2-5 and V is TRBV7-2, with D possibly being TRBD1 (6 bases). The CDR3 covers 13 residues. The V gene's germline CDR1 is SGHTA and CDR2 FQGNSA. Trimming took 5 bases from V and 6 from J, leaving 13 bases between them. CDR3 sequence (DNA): TGTGCCAGCAGCGGCCGACAGGCCCAGACCCAGTACTTC. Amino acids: CASSGRQAQTQYF. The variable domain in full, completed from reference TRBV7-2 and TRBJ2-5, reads GAGVSQSPSNKVTEKGKDVELRCDPISGHTALYWYRQSLGQGLEFLIYFQGNSAPDKSGLPSDRFSAERTGGSVSTLTIQRTQQEDSAVYLCASSGRQAQTQYFGPGTRLLVL.

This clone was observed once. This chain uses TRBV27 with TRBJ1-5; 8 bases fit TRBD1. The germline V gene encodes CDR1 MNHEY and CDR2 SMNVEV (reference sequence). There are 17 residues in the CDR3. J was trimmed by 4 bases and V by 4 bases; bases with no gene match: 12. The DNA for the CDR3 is TGTGCCAGCAGTTCAGACGGGACAGGACTTTCAAATCAGCCCCAGCATTTT. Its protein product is CASSSDGTGLSNQPQHF.

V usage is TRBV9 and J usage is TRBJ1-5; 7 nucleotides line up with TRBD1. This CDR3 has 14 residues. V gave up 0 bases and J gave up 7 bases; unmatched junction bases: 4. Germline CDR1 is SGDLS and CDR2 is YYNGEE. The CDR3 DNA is TGTGCCAGCAGCGTAGGGACAGGAGGACAGCCCCAGCATTTT. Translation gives CASSVGTGGQPQHF. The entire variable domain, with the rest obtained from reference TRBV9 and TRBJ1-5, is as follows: DSGVTQTPKHLITATGQRVTLRCSPRSGDLSVYWYQQSLDQGLQFLIQYYNGEERAKGNILERFSAQQFPDLHSELNLSSLELGDSALYFCASSVGTGGQPQHFGDGTRLSIL.

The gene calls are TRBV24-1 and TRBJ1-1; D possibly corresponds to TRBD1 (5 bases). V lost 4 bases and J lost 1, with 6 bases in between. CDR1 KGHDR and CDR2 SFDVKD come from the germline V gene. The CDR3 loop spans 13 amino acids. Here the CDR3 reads CATSEGQNTEAFF. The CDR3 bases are TGTGCCACCAGTGAGGGGCAGAACACTGAAGCTTTCTTT.